The rows below give T cell receptor beta chains drawn from one sample of a study of shared clonotypes between healthy human individuals. Clones were read by immunoSEQ multiplex PCR, and TCRdb kept only the in-frame ones, dropping some. The sample shows around 2.5 million clones, roughly 93% of them seen only once. What was sequenced was naive CD4+ T cells from PBMCs. The receptors were sampled from a man between 18 and 35 years old in good health. Some clones in this sample may be carry-over from other donors' samples. Each CDR3 is given without its conserved first and last residue. The order of the fields is D gene, J gene, V gene, CDR3 protein. A D gene is named only where the DNA matches it firmly.

- | TRBJ1-5 | TRBV2 | ASQISWGGDSNQPQH
TRBD1 | TRBJ1-1 | TRBV11-2 | ASSRGDSADTEAF
TRBD2 | TRBJ2-5 | TRBV5-1 | ASSLANLAGGIQETQY
- | TRBJ1-1 | TRBV18 | ASSPFTSPLTTKNTEAF
- | TRBJ2-5 | TRBV21-1 | ASSHSGRDQETQY
- | TRBJ2-4 | TRBV7-9 | ALSAGVAKNIQY
- | TRBJ2-4 | TRBV2 | ASSISGTQNIQY
- | TRBJ2-7 | TRBV7-8 | ASTPWGGSSYEQY
TRBD2 | TRBJ2-3 | TRBV7-2 | ASRLAGPLGTQY
TRBD2 | TRBJ2-5 | TRBV4-3 | ASSQIAGGPPETQY
TRBD1 | TRBJ1-2 | TRBV11-3 | ASSPRTLQGAGGYT
- | TRBJ2-7 | TRBV5-4 | ASSPGGQLTYEQY
- | TRBJ1-1 | TRBV11-2 | ASSRLYGSPEAF
- | TRBJ1-1 | TRBV20-1 | SAPENTEAF
TRBD2 | TRBJ2-2 | TRBV5-1 | ASSLRAGVGGELF
- | TRBJ1-5 | TRBV7-3 | ASSAPETANSNQPQH
- | TRBJ2-1 | TRBV5-3 | ARSSRWEKDNEQF
TRBD2 | TRBJ2-5 | TRBV29-1 | SVRRSQREGPTGETQY
- | TRBJ1-2 | TRBV28 | ASSLWAASPHYGYT
- | TRBJ2-5 | TRBV6-1 | ASSEGGGQETQY
TRBD2 | TRBJ2-3 | TRBV19 | AARGGWTDTQY
TRBD2 | TRBJ2-5 | TRBV30 | AWSVGGTETQY
- | TRBJ2-5 | TRBV29-1 | SARLVRLETQY
- | TRBJ1-1 | TRBV6-5 | ASSYPGREGTEAF
TRBD2 | TRBJ2-3 | TRBV7-3 | ASSLAGADTQY
- | TRBJ2-7 | TRBV19 | ASKDRRGAYEQY
- | TRBJ1-2 | TRBV28 | ASSFPQGNGYT
- | TRBJ1-2 | TRBV5-1 | ASNEQGGYGYT
TRBD2 | TRBJ2-7 | TRBV5-1 | ASSSGLAGVPYEQY
- | TRBJ2-2 | TRBV7-2 | ASSLFSRANTGELF
TRBD2 | TRBJ2-5 | TRBV4-1 | ASSHPGTSLKETQY
- | TRBJ2-2 | TRBV6-6 | ASSYPDSTGELF
- | TRBJ1-4 | TRBV6-1 | ASSEGAVMTEKLF
- | TRBJ2-1 | TRBV7-3 | ASSPIGGAYNEQF
TRBD1 | TRBJ2-1 | TRBV11-1 | ASSLVDRGQDEQF
- | TRBJ2-2 | TRBV7-9 | ASSLLTFSTGELF
- | TRBJ2-2 | TRBV6-6 | ASSYRTGELF
- | TRBJ1-1 | TRBV5-1 | ASSPGGNTEAF
- | TRBJ2-2 | TRBV5-4 | ASSIPGDNGELF
- | TRBJ2-4 | TRBV6-6 | ASSPRAGVAKNIQY
- | TRBJ2-2 | TRBV5-1 | ASSFRESRGGTGELF
- | TRBJ1-3 | TRBV28 | ASSIGRADTIY
- | TRBJ2-7 | TRBV19 | ASSIDGVYEQY
- | TRBJ2-1 | TRBV5-1 | ASSFEGPHNEQF
TRBD2 | TRBJ2-1 | TRBV11-2 | ASRVRLAGGYYNEQF
TRBD1 | TRBJ2-6 | TRBV25-1 | ASSGQGAQTSGANVLT
TRBD2 | TRBJ2-3 | TRBV5-1 | ASSLGREGVTDTQY
- | TRBJ2-7 | TRBV6-5 | ASSSRPVSEGEQY
- | TRBJ2-3 | TRBV7-3 | ASSLIKTALAQDTQY
TRBD1 | TRBJ1-5 | TRBV18 | ASSTPRIVEGADSNQPQH
TRBD2 | TRBJ2-2 | TRBV9 | ASSGTLAGAWTGELF
- | TRBJ2-7 | TRBV28 | ASSLHGRSSYEQY
- | TRBJ2-3 | TRBV7-8 | ASSLMRSGGSTDTQY
TRBD1 | TRBJ1-1 | TRBV11-2 | ASSLARQGGDTEAF